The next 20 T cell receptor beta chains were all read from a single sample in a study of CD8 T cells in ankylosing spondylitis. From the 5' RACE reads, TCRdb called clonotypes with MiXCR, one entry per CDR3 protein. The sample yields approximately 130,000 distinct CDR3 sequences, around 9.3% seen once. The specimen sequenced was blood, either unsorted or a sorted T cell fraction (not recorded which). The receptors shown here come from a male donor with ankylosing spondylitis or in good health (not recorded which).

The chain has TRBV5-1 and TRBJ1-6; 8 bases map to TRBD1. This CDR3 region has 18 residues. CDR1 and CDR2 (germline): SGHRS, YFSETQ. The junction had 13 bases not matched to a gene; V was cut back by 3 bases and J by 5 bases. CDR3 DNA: TGCGCCAGCAGCTCGGCAGGAACAGGGGGACTAAATAATTCACCCCTCCACTTT. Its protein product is CASSSAGTGGLNNSPLHF. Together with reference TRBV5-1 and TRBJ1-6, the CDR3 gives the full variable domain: KAGVTQTPRYLIKTRGQQVTLSCSPISGHRSVSWYQQTPGQGLQFLFEYFSETQRNKGNFPGRFSGRQFSNSRSEMNVSTLELGDSALYLCASSSAGTGGLNNSPLHFGNGTRLTVT.

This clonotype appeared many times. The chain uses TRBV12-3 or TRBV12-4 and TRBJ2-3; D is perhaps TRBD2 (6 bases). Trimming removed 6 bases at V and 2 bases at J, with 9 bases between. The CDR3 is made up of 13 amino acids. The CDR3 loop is CASRRDFTDTQYF. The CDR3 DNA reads TGTGCCAGCAGGCGGGACTTCACAGATACGCAGTATTTT.

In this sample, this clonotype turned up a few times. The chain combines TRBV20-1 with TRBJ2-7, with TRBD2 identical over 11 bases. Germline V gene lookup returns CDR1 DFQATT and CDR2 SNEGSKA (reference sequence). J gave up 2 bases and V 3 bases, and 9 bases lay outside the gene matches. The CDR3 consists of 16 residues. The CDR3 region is CSASAEGTSGTYEQYF. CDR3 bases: TGCAGTGCTAGTGCCGAGGGGACTAGCGGTACCTACGAGCAGTACTTC.

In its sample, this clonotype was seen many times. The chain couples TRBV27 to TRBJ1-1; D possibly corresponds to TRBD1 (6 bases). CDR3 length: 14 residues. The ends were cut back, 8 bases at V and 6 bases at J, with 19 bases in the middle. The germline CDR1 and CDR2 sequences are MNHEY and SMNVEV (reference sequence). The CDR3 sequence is CASQPGHKTAEAFF. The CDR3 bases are TGTGCCAGCCAACCGGGACACAAGACAGCTGAAGCTTTCTTT.

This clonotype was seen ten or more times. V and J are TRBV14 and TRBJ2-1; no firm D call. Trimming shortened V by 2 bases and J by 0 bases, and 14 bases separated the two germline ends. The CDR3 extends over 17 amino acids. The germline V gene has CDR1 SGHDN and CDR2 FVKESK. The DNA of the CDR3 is TGTGCCAGCAGCCAAAAAGGTGTAACAAGCTCCTACAATGAGCAGTTCTTC. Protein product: CASSQKGVTSSYNEQFF.

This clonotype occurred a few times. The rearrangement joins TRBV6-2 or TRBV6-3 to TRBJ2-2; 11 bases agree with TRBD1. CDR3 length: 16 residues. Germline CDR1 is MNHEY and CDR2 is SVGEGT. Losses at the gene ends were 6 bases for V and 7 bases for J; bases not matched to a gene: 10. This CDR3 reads CASSQDRGRLGGELFF. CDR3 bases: TGTGCCAGCAGCCAGGACAGGGGGCGCCTCGGCGGGGAGCTGTTTTTT.

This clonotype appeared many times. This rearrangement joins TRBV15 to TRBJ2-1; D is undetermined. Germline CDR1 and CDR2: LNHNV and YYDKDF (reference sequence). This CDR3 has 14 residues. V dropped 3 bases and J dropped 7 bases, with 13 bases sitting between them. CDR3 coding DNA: TGTGCCACCAGCAGCCTAGGGCCCCGGAATGAGCAGTTCTTC. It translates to CATSSLGPRNEQFF.

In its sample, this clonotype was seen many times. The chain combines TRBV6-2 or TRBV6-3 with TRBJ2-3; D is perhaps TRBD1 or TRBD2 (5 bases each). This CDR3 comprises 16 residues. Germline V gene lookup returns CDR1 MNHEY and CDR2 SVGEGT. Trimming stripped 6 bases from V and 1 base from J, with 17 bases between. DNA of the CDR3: TGTGCCAGCAGACAAGACCCGGGACCCCGCACAGATACGCAGTATTTT. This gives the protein CASRQDPGPRTDTQYF.

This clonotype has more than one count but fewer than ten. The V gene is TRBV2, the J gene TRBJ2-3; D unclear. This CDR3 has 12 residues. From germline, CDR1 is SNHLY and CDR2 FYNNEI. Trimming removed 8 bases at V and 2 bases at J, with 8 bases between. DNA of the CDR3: TGTGCCAGCCACTTCCCCACAGATACGCAGTATTTT. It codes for CASHFPTDTQYF.

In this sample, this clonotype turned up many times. CDR3 nucleotides: TGTGCCAGCAGTTTATTAGTAGCGGGAGGCAGGGAGCTGTTTTTT. Its protein is CASSLLVAGGRELFF. The V call is TRBV28, the J call TRBJ2-2, with 10 nucleotides matching TRBD2. The CDR3 spans 15 residues. The V segment lost 1 base and the J segment 9 bases; nucleotides outside the gene matches: 5. CDR1 is MDHEN and CDR2 is SYDVKM in the germline V gene.

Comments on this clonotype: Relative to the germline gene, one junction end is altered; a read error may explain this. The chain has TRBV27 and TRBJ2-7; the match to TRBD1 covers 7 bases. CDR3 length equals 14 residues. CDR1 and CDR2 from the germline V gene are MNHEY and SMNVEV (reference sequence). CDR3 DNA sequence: TGTTCCAGCAGAACACAGGGGCTCCCTTACGAGCAGTACTTC. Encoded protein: CSSRTQGLPYEQYF.

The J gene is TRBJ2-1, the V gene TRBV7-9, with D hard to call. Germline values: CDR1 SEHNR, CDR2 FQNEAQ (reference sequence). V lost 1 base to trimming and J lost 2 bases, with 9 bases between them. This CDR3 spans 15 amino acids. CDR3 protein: CASSLGITTYNEQFF. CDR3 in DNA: TGTGCCAGCAGCTTAGGGATTACCACCTACAATGAGCAGTTCTTC.

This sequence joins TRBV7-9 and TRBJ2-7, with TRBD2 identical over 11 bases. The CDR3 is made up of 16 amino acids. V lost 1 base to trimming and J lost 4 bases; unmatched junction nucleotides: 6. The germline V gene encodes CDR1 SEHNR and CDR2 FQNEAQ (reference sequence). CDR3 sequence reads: CASSLGLTSGKYEQYF. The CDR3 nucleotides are TGTGCCAGCAGCTTAGGACTGACTAGCGGGAAATACGAGCAGTACTTC.

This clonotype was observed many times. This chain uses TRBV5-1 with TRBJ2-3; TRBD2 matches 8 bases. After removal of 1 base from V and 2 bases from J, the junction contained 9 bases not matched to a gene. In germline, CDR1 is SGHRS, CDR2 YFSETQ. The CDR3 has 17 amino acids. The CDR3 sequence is CASSLSTGGPLTDTQYF. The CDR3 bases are TGCGCCAGCAGCTTGTCGACGGGAGGGCCCCTCACAGATACGCAGTATTTT.

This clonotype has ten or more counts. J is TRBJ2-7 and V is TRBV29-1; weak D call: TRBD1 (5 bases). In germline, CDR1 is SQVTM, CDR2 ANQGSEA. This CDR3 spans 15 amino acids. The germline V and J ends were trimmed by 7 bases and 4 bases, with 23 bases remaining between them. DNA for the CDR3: TGCAGCGCCATTGGGTCTGATGCTCACAGGTACGAGCAGTACTTC. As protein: CSAIGSDAHRYEQYF.

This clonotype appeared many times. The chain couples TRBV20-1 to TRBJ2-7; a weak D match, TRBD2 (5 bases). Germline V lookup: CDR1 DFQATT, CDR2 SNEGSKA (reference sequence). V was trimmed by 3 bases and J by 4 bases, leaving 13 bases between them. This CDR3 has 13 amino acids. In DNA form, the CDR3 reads TGCAGTGCTAGTAGTCCATCGGGGTACGAGCAGTACTTC. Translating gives CSASSPSGYEQYF.

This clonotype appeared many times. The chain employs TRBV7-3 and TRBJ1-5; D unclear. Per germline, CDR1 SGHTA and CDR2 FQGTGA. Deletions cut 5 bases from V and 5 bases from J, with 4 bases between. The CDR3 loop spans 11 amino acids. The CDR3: CASSPHQPQHF. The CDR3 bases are TGTGCCAGCAGCCCCCATCAGCCCCAGCATTTT.

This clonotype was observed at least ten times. CDR3 nucleotide sequence: TGTGCCAGCACCTGGACTAGCGGGATAGGTAATGAGCAGTTCTTC. Amino acid sequence: CASTWTSGIGNEQFF. The chain links TRBV27 to TRBJ2-1; 12 positions agree with TRBD2. This CDR3 comprises 15 residues. From germline, CDR1 is MNHEY and CDR2 SMNVEV (reference sequence). The V and J ends lost 7 bases and 7 bases, in that order; junction bases with no gene match: 8.

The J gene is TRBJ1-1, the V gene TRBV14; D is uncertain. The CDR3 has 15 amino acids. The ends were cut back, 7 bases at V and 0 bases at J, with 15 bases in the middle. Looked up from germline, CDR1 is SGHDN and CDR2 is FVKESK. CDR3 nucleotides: TGTGCCAGCACCGACGAGGGAACCATGAACACTGAAGCTTTCTTT. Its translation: CASTDEGTMNTEAFF.

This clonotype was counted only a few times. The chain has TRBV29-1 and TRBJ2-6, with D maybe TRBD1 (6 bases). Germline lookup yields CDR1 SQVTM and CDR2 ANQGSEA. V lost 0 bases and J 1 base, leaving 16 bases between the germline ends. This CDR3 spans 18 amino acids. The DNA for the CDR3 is TGCAGCGTTGAAGACAGGGGAAACCTACTTTCTGGGGCCAACGTCCTGACTTTC. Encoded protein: CSVEDRGNLLSGANVLTF.